This passage covers 18 T cell receptor beta chains from one sample sequenced in a study of post-analysis software for immune sequencing data. Unique molecular identifiers were carried by the TCR beta cDNA libraries. MiXCR, applied by TCRdb to the PCR reads, yields one record per CDR3 protein. The sample carries about 160,000 distinct CDR3 sequences, 36% recorded once. Specimen: blood, collected after autologous hematopoietic stem cell transplantation. The receptors originated from a girl between 10 and 17 years old with multiple sclerosis.

CDR3 region: CASSDPGLPYPSSYEQYF. The CDR3 nucleotides read TGTGCCAGCAGCGACCCGGGACTACCCTACCCCAGCTCCTACGAGCAGTACTTC. The chain couples TRBV21-1 to TRBJ2-7; the D segment call TRBD2 is taken from the table without a DNA check. TRBV21-1 represents a pseudogene. CDR3 length: 18 amino acids.

This sequence joins TRBV12-3 or TRBV12-4 and TRBJ1-1, with 8 bases aligning to TRBD1. V gave up 2 bases and J gave up 4 bases; unmatched junction bases: 6. The CDR3 covers 15 residues. CDR3 sequence: CASSLSGGGFTEAFF. DNA for the CDR3: TGTGCCAGCAGTTTATCAGGGGGCGGATTCACTGAAGCTTTCTTT.

This chain links TRBV20-1 with TRBJ1-6; 11 bases align to TRBD1. The junction had 8 bases not matched to a gene; V was cut back by 6 bases and J by 10 bases. The CDR3 length is 14 residues. Germline V gives CDR1 DFQATT, CDR2 SNEGSKA (reference sequence). DNA of the CDR3: TGCAGTGCGTATACAGGGACAGGGGGATCACCCCTCCACTTT. Amino acids: CSAYTGTGGSPLHF.

This clonotype has more than one count but fewer than ten. CDR3 nucleotide sequence: TGTGCCAGCAGCTCACACACTCCGGGACTAGCGAGGCCCAATGAGCAGTTCTTC. Protein sequence: CASSSHTPGLARPNEQFF. This chain uses TRBV7-2 with TRBJ2-1; 10 bases line up with TRBD2. The CDR3 is made up of 18 amino acids. Trimming removed 4 bases from V and 6 bases from J; junction bases left unmatched: 15. Germline loops: CDR1 SGHTA, CDR2 FQGNSA.

The V and J genes are TRBV18 and TRBJ1-5; 8 bases match TRBD1. The V and J ends lost 2 bases and 3 bases, in that order; junction bases with no gene match: 3. The CDR3 consists of 15 residues. Germline V gives CDR1 KGHSH, CDR2 LQKENI. For the CDR3, the DNA is TGTGCCAGCTCACCAACGGGACAGGCCAATCAGCCCCAGCATTTT. This gives the protein CASSPTGQANQPQHF. The whole variable domain, remainder taken from reference TRBV18 and TRBJ1-5, is NAGVMQNPRHLVRRRGQEARLRCSPMKGHSHVYWYRQLPEEGLKFMVYLQKENIIDESGMPKERFSAEFPKEGPSILRIQQVVRGDSAAYFCASSPTGQANQPQHFGDGTRLSIL.

This clonotype was counted a few times. V usage is TRBV13 and J usage is TRBJ2-1, with TRBD2 matching over 7 bases. Germline V lookup: CDR1 PRHDT, CDR2 FYEKMQ (reference sequence). V trimming: 10 bases; J trimming: 7 bases; junction bases outside the gene matches: 16. The CDR3 covers 15 residues. CDR3: CATQRRWGGLNEQFF. As DNA, the CDR3 is TGTGCCACCCAGCGCCGGTGGGGGGGACTGAATGAGCAGTTCTTC.

As for this clonotype: Given a much more abundant clone one base away, this may be a read error. CDR3 nucleotide sequence: TGCAGTGCTAGCGGGAGGACCGAAAGCACAGATACGCAGTATTTT. The encoded protein is CSASGRTESTDTQYF. V is TRBV20-1 and J is TRBJ2-3; 7 nucleotides line up with TRBD2. V was pared by 3 bases and J by 0 bases, with 6 bases of the junction left unmatched. The CDR3 is 15 residues long. The germline V gene encodes CDR1 DFQATT and CDR2 SNEGSKA (reference sequence).

Only a few counts were recorded for this clonotype. The CDR3: CASSLSLAGGEETQYF. CDR3 nucleotides: TGTGCCAGCAGTTTATCACTAGCGGGAGGGGAAGAGACCCAGTACTTC. The chain couples TRBV27 to TRBJ2-5; 13 bases line up with TRBD2. Germline trimming cut 0 bases from V and 3 bases from J; bases unmatched to any gene: 1. Per the germline V gene, CDR1 is MNHEY and CDR2 is SMNVEV (reference sequence). The CDR3 contains 16 residues.

V and J are TRBV5-1 and TRBJ2-1; D perhaps matches TRBD2 (6 bases). CDR3 length: 15 residues. Germline V lookup: CDR1 SGHRS, CDR2 YFSETQ. Trimming stripped 5 bases from V and 6 bases from J, with 18 bases between. CDR3 sequence (DNA): TGCGCCAGCAGTCCTCGAGCGGGTTCTATCAATGAGCAGTTCTTC. Residues: CASSPRAGSINEQFF.

This clonotype turned up a few times. V gene TRBV28 combines with J gene TRBJ2-1; TRBD2 matches 8 bases. Germline CDR1 and CDR2: MDHEN and SYDVKM. CDR3 length equals 15 residues. The ends lost 1 base at V and 10 bases at J; junction bases unmatched: 9. In DNA form, the CDR3 reads TGTGCCAGCAGTTTATTGGCGGGAGGCGGTGTGGAGCAGTTCTTC. Amino acid sequence: CASSLLAGGGVEQFF.

This chain uses TRBV11-2 with TRBJ2-1; 8 bases are a match to TRBD2. Germline V gene sequence: CDR1 SGHAT, CDR2 FQNNGV. This CDR3 is built from 15 residues. V gave up 5 bases and J gave up 4 bases; unmatched junction bases: 7. The chain's CDR3 is CASSPSGSPYNEQFF. The CDR3 nucleotides read TGTGCCAGCAGCCCAAGCGGGAGCCCATACAATGAGCAGTTCTTC.

The chain links TRBV20-1 to TRBJ2-4; 11 bases match TRBD1. TRBJ2-7 explains the end of the DNA better; the J call may be wrong. This CDR3 region has 13 residues. Looked up from germline, CDR1 is DFQATT and CDR2 is SNEGSKA (reference sequence). CDR3 nucleotides: TGCAGTGCCGGGACAGGGGGGAACTACGAGCAGTACTTC. It encodes CSAGTGGNYEQYF.

This clonotype was observed a handful of times. This chain joins TRBV6-2 or TRBV6-3 and TRBJ1-2, with D maybe TRBD1 (6 bases). CDR1 and CDR2 (germline): MNHEY, SVGEGT. The V end lost 6 bases, the J end lost 8 bases, and 16 bases lay between the germline ends. The CDR3 is made up of 13 amino acids. CDR3 nucleotides: TGTGCCAGCAGCCCCACGGCAGGGGACGGCTACACCTTC. Its protein is CASSPTAGDGYTF.

The chain combines TRBV5-6 with TRBJ2-7; TRBD2 is a possible D gene (6 bases). V dropped 5 bases and J dropped 7 bases, with 13 bases sitting between them. Per germline, CDR1 SGHDT and CDR2 YYEEEE. This CDR3 contains 12 residues. The CDR3 region has the DNA TGTGCCAGCAGGGGCGGGGAGGTGGAGCAGTACTTC. Protein: CASRGGEVEQYF. Full variable domain (missing parts from reference TRBV5-6 and TRBJ2-7): DAGVTQSPTHLIKTRGQQVTLRCSPKSGHDTVSWYQQALGQGPQFIFQYYEEEERQRGNFPDRFSGHQFPNYSSELNVNALLLGDSALYLCASRGGEVEQYFGPGTRLTVT.

The chain joins TRBV21-1 to TRBJ2-3; the table gives TRBD2 as D, unverified against the DNA. TRBV21-1 is given as a pseudogene. The CDR3 length is 16 residues. CDR3 sequence: CASSKCSGRSSDTQYF. CDR3 DNA: TGTGCCAGCAGCAAATGTAGCGGGAGGTCCTCAGATACGCAGTATTTT.

In this sample, this clonotype turned up many times. V is TRBV6-6 and J is TRBJ2-5; D may match TRBD1 or TRBD2 (5 bases each). V gave up 8 bases and J gave up 1 base, with 17 bases separating them. There are 15 residues in the CDR3. CDR1 and CDR2 (germline): MNHNY, SVGAGI (reference sequence). CDR3 protein: CASERGQGFQETQYF. As DNA, the CDR3 is TGTGCCAGCGAGAGGGGTCAGGGATTCCAAGAGACCCAGTACTTC.

The genes are TRBV6-6 and TRBJ1-2; unclear D gene. Germline-derived CDR1 and CDR2 are MNHNY and SVGAGI (reference sequence). With 4 bases removed from V and 2 bases from J, the gap between germline ends came to 5 bases. This CDR3 is 12 amino acids long. The CDR3 DNA is TGTGCCAGCAGTTTGTTCAACTATGGCTACACCTTC. Its protein is CASSLFNYGYTF.

This chain joins TRBV29-1 and TRBJ2-1, with 9 bases that match TRBD1. V shed 6 bases, J shed 7 bases, and the junction held 7 bases outside the gene matches. Germline V gene data show CDR1 as SQVTM and CDR2 as ANQGSEA. The CDR3 length is 13 residues. CDR3 sequence reads: CSVGTGGTNEQFF. The DNA for the CDR3 is TGCAGCGTGGGAACAGGGGGCACTAATGAGCAGTTCTTC.